This T cell receptor (beta chain) emerged from a study of shared clonotypes between healthy human individuals. The table came from immunoSEQ multiplex PCR; TCRdb's copy has only in-frame clones and leaves some out. The profile shows 550,000 to 850,000 clones, over 60% of them singletons. In the case of this clone: What it binds is unknown.

The study, taken as a whole, reports: The study sampled only blood, and tissue repertoires likely differ.

The germline CDR1 and CDR2 sequences are MGHRA and YSYEKL. The length of the CDR3 is 15 residues. V lost 3 bases and J 8 bases, leaving 16 bases between the germline ends. The J gene is TRBJ1-4, the V gene TRBV4-1; a possible D gene is TRBD1 (6 bases). This TCR was sampled from a woman younger than 45 in good health. What was sequenced was memory CD4+ T cells sorted from blood. The subset: CD45RA-negative fraction. DNA of the CDR3: TGCGCCAGCAGCCACCAGCCGGGGGCATTGGAAAAACTGTTTTTT. It specifies CASSHQPGALEKLFF.